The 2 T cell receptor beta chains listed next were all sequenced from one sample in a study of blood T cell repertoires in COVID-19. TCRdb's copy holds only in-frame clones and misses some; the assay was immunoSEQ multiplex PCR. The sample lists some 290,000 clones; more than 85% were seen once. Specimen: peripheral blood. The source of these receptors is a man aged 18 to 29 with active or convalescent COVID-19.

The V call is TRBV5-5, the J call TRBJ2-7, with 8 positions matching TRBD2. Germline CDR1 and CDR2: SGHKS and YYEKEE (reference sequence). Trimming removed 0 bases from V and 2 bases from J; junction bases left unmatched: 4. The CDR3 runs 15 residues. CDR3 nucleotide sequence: TGTGCCAGCAGCTTGGCGGGGGGGCCAGCCTACGAGCAGTACTTC. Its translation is CASSLAGGPAYEQYF.

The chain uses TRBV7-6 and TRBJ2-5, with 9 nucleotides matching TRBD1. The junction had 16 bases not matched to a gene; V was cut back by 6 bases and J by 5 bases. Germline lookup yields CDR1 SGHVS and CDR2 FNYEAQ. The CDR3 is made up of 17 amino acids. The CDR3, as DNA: TGTGCCAGCAGTTACTCAGGGGGGACAGGGATTGTGGAGACCCAGTACTTC. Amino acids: CASSYSGGTGIVETQYF.